Presented here are 14 T cell receptor beta chains from one specimen sequenced in a study of shared clonotypes between healthy human individuals. Only CD45RO-negative cells positively selected for CCR7 counted as naive CD8 cells, so terminally differentiated effector memory CD45RA+ cells were excluded. Using immunoSEQ multiplex PCR, the repertoire was profiled, and TCRdb retains in-frame clones only, with some absent. Counted here are more than 2 million clones, about 95% occurring once; the ten biggest clones make up 1% to 1.3%. Sequenced: naive CD8+ T cells sorted from blood. The receptors shown here come from a man younger than 35 in good health.

The chain couples TRBV19 to TRBJ2-2; 11 bases align to TRBD1. CDR3 length: 16 residues. V gave up 7 bases and J gave up 1 base; unmatched junction bases: 5. Germline values: CDR1 LNHDA, CDR2 SQIVND (reference sequence). CDR3 region: CASIWTGGRNTGELFF. In nucleotides, the CDR3 is TGTGCCAGTATCTGGACAGGGGGCCGGAACACCGGGGAGCTGTTTTTT. The variable domain in full, with the rest retrieved from reference TRBV19 and TRBJ2-2, is DGGITQSPKYLFRKEGQNVTLSCEQNLNHDAMYWYRQDPGQGLRLIYYSQIVNDFQKGDIAEGYSVSREKKESFPLTVTSAQKNPTAFYLCASIWTGGRNTGELFFGEGSRLTVL.

The genes are TRBV29-1 and TRBJ1-2, with 10 bases lining up with TRBD1. This CDR3 is built from 13 residues. Germline CDR1 SQVTM, CDR2 ANQGSEA. V was pared by 7 bases and J by 4 bases, with 6 bases of the junction left unmatched. In nucleotides, the CDR3 is TGCAGCGACGACAGGGGGCGCGTCTATGGCTACACCTTC. The encoded protein is CSDDRGRVYGYTF.

The chain is built from TRBV29-1 and TRBJ1-5, with D perhaps matching TRBD1 (6 bases). This CDR3 spans 20 amino acids. Germline V lookup: CDR1 SQVTM, CDR2 ANQGSEA. Trimming pared 8 bases from V and 2 bases from J, leaving 34 bases between. CDR3 nucleotide sequence: TGCAGCCTGCCGTGCGGGGGGGTCAGCCAGGGGCAGGGTGGCAATCAGCCCCAGCATTTT. Its protein is CSLPCGGVSQGQGGNQPQHF.

This chain links TRBV19 with TRBJ2-7, with TRBD2 as a possible D gene (7 bases). The CDR3 is made up of 14 amino acids. Trimming pared 5 bases from V and 3 bases from J, leaving 14 bases between. Germline V gene lookup returns CDR1 LNHDA and CDR2 SQIVND (reference sequence). CDR3 coding DNA: TGTGCCAGTAGTTGGGGGGGCCTCGGCTACGAGCAGTACTTC. Encoded protein: CASSWGGLGYEQYF.

This sequence joins TRBV27 and TRBJ2-5; 8 bases line up with TRBD1. The germline V gene encodes CDR1 MNHEY and CDR2 SMNVEV (reference sequence). Trimming took 3 bases from V and 5 from J; bases not matched to a gene: 8. CDR3 length: 15 amino acids. CDR3 DNA: TGTGCCAGCAGTTTGGCGGGACAGGTATGGGAGACCCAGTACTTC. It yields the protein CASSLAGQVWETQYF.

Details on this clone: The identical CDR3 is also encoded by other nucleotide sequences in the sample. The rearrangement uses TRBV25-1 and TRBJ2-7; the D call may be TRBD1 or TRBD2 (5 bases each). Germline V gene sequence: CDR1 MGHDK, CDR2 SYGVNS. V dropped 2 bases and J dropped 6 bases, with 5 bases sitting between them. The CDR3 covers 11 residues. CDR3 DNA sequence: TGTGCCAGCAGTGAAGGGGGCGAGCAGTACTTC. Translating gives CASSEGGEQYF.

As DNA, the CDR3 is TGTGCCAGCAGCGGGACAGGGGGTTGGAGCGAGCAGTACTTC. This codes for CASSGTGGWSEQYF. The rearrangement uses TRBV7-9 and TRBJ2-7, with TRBD1 matching over 11 bases. CDR3 length: 14 residues. V was clipped by 5 bases and J by 6 bases; unmatched bases: 6. Germline CDR1 SEHNR, CDR2 FQNEAQ (reference sequence).

About this clone itself: The sample carries other DNA sequences with the same CDR3. V is TRBV13 and J is TRBJ2-3; no firm D call. The CDR3 has 12 residues. Germline CDR1 is PRHDT and CDR2 is FYEKMQ (reference sequence). The V end lost 5 bases, the J end lost 3 bases, and 6 bases lay between the germline ends. This chain's CDR3 is CASSLGTDTQYF. CDR3 nucleotide sequence: TGTGCCAGCAGCCTCGGGACAGATACGCAGTATTTT. The whole variable domain, remainder taken from reference TRBV13 and TRBJ2-3, is AAGVIQSPRHLIKEKRETATLKCYPIPRHDTVYWYQQGPGQDPQFLISFYEKMQSDKGSIPDRFSAQQFSDYHSELNMSSLELGDSALYFCASSLGTDTQYFGPGTRLTVL.

Here the CDR3 reads CASSLISVRGRDSETQYF. The CDR3 DNA reads as TGTGCCAGCAGTTTAATTTCCGTCAGGGGCCGAGACAGCGAGACCCAGTACTTC. The rearrangement joins TRBV27 to TRBJ2-5, with D possibly TRBD1 on 6 matching bases. Per germline, CDR1 MNHEY and CDR2 SMNVEV (reference sequence). The CDR3 is 18 residues long. Trimming left V 2 bases short and J 5 bases short, with 24 bases between.

The genes are TRBV1 and TRBJ1-5; the table's D call, TRBD1, has no DNA check behind it. TRBV1 has pseudogene status. The CDR3 has 19 residues. DNA of the CDR3: TGCACCAGCAGCCAAGAGATTCGCAGGGAATGCAACCCAAATCGACCCCAGCATTTT. Protein sequence: CTSSQEIRRECNPNRPQHF.

This chain uses TRBV13 with TRBJ2-1; TRBD2 agrees at 12 bases. Germline loops: CDR1 PRHDT, CDR2 FYEKMQ (reference sequence). The ends lost 2 bases at V and 6 bases at J; junction bases unmatched: 8. The CDR3 length is 17 residues. The CDR3 sequence is CASSLFASGRAVNEQFF. The CDR3 coding sequence is TGTGCCAGCAGCTTATTCGCTAGCGGGAGGGCCGTCAATGAGCAGTTCTTC.

In its sample, this clone was seen once. The rearrangement links TRBV4-3 to TRBJ1-2, with D unresolved. V was trimmed by 0 bases and J by 5 bases, leaving 13 bases between them. The CDR3 has 15 residues. In germline, CDR1 is LGHNA, CDR2 YSLEER. The CDR3 nucleotides read TGCGCCAGCAGCCAAGATCGGCAGCCTAGGTATGGCTACACCTTC. This gives the protein CASSQDRQPRYGYTF.

Notes on this clone: Other nucleotide sequences from this sample produce the same CDR3. CDR3 sequence (DNA): TGCGCCAGCAGCCGGACCGATTCCTACGAGCAGTACTTC. It yields the protein CASSRTDSYEQYF. The chain uses TRBV4-1 and TRBJ2-7; no firm D call. This CDR3 has 13 amino acids. Per germline, CDR1 MGHRA and CDR2 YSYEKL. Trimming left V 4 bases short and J 1 base short, with 8 bases between.

This clone was counted once. The sample has other DNA sequences that encode this CDR3 too. The rearrangement links TRBV19 to TRBJ2-7; the D is unclear. The ends were cut back, 3 bases at V and 0 bases at J, with 6 bases in the middle. Germline lookup yields CDR1 LNHDA and CDR2 SQIVND (reference sequence). This CDR3 spans 13 amino acids. The CDR3 bases are TGTGCCAGTAGTATCGATACCTCCTACGAGCAGTACTTC. As protein: CASSIDTSYEQYF.